These 10 T cell receptor beta chains were all obtained from the same sample, sequenced in a study of post-analysis software for immune sequencing data. Study-level findings and limits: The study found TRBV5-6, TRBV5-1 and TRBV20-1 among five or six TRBV segments more frequent in patients than controls.

The antigens for these receptors are not known. Presence of unique molecular identifiers characterized the TCR beta cDNA libraries. Each CDR3 protein gets one entry after TCRdb re-called the PCR reads with MiXCR. This table has about 540,000 distinct CDR3 sequences, approximately 34% appearing once. Sequenced sample: blood. Receptors originate from a girl aged 2 to 17 with multiple sclerosis.

In DNA form, the CDR3 reads TGTGCCAGCAGCTTTCCGGGACAGGGGTCCTACAATGAGCAGTTCTTC. Protein product: CASSFPGQGSYNEQFF. The rearrangement joins TRBV5-6 to TRBJ2-1; 10 positions agree with TRBD1. This CDR3 is 16 amino acids long. Germline CDR1 reads SGHDT; CDR2 reads YYEEEE. The junction had 3 bases not matched to a gene; V was cut back by 2 bases and J by 1 base. The whole variable domain, filled in from reference TRBV5-6 and TRBJ2-1, reads DAGVTQSPTHLIKTRGQQVTLRCSPKSGHDTVSWYQQALGQGPQFIFQYYEEEERQRGNFPDRFSGHQFPNYSSELNVNALLLGDSALYLCASSFPGQGSYNEQFFGPGTRLTVL.

The genes are TRBV4-2 and TRBJ2-1; 8 bases map to TRBD2. Germline CDR1 reads LGHNA; CDR2 reads YNFKEQ. This CDR3 is built from 17 residues. Trimming removed 0 bases from V and 4 bases from J; junction bases left unmatched: 8. This chain's CDR3 is CASSQEGQRETYNEQFF. The CDR3 DNA reads TGTGCCAGCAGCCAAGAAGGGCAGCGGGAGACGTACAATGAGCAGTTCTTC.

The rearrangement uses TRBV7-3 and TRBJ2-1; weak D call: TRBD1 (5 bases). The CDR3 extends over 14 amino acids. Germline V lookup: CDR1 SGHTA, CDR2 FQGTGA. Trimming left V 5 bases short and J 7 bases short, with 15 bases between. The DNA for the CDR3 is TGTGCCAGCAGCATTCCAGGGTTTCCGAATGAGCAGTTCTTC. This translates into CASSIPGFPNEQFF.

This clonotype was observed at least ten times. This chain connects TRBV5-6 to TRBJ1-5; D unresolved. Germline V gene sequence: CDR1 SGHDT, CDR2 YYEEEE. V shed 0 bases and J shed 0 bases, with 7 bases lying between them. The CDR3 covers 15 residues. Written as DNA, the CDR3 is TGTGCCAGCAGCTTGGACGGAGGTAGCAATCAGCCCCAGCATTTT. It specifies CASSLDGGSNQPQHF. Full variable domain (outside the CDR3, taken from reference TRBV5-6 and TRBJ1-5): DAGVTQSPTHLIKTRGQQVTLRCSPKSGHDTVSWYQQALGQGPQFIFQYYEEEERQRGNFPDRFSGHQFPNYSSELNVNALLLGDSALYLCASSLDGGSNQPQHFGDGTRLSIL.

Worth noting for this clonotype: A junction boundary mismatches the germline segment, possibly from a read error. This chain connects TRBV4-2 to TRBJ2-1, with 8 bases aligning to TRBD2. The V gene's germline CDR1 is LGHNA and CDR2 YNFKEQ. This CDR3 has 19 amino acids. CDR3 sequence: CASNQPRGISGGVRDEQFF. The CDR3 DNA is TGTGCCAGCAACCAACCGAGGGGGATATCCGGGGGGGTCCGGGATGAGCAGTTCTTC.

The gene calls are TRBV4-1 and TRBJ2-3; TRBD2 aligns across 12 bases. This CDR3 has 16 amino acids. Germline-derived CDR1 and CDR2 are MGHRA and YSYEKL. V shed 3 bases, J shed 3 bases, and the junction held 4 bases outside the gene matches. In nucleotides, the CDR3 is TGCGCCAGCAGCCAGTCTAGCGGGGGGGCGACAGATACGCAGTATTTT. Translation gives CASSQSSGGATDTQYF.

V usage is TRBV5-1 and J usage is TRBJ1-1, with D perhaps TRBD1 (5 bases). Trimming removed 2 bases from V and 8 bases from J, with 10 bases in between. The CDR3 extends over 12 amino acids. Germline V lookup: CDR1 SGHRS, CDR2 YFSETQ. The CDR3, as DNA: TGCGCCAGCAGCTTCGGCGGGGACGAAGCTTTCTTT. Translation gives CASSFGGDEAFF.

This chain joins TRBV12-3 or TRBV12-4 and TRBJ2-3; no definite D call. This CDR3 is 14 amino acids long. V was pared by 5 bases and J by 15 bases, with 24 bases between. The CDR3 loop reads CASSPRVRADAEYF. CDR3 sequence (DNA): TGTGCCAGCAGTCCCAGAGTTAGAGCAGATGCGGAATATTTT.

This clonotype was detected only a few times. This chain connects TRBV4-1 to TRBJ1-1, with 11 bases identical to TRBD1. This CDR3 has 16 residues. V dropped 3 bases and J dropped 3; count of bases not matched to a gene: 6. Germline assignment: CDR1 MGHRA and CDR2 YSYEKL. CDR3 protein: CASSQTPGQGDTEAFF. For the CDR3, the DNA is TGCGCCAGCAGCCAGACCCCGGGACAGGGGGACACTGAAGCTTTCTTT.

This clonotype occurred a few times. J is TRBJ2-3 and V is TRBV9; D is undetermined. Trimming stripped 4 bases from V and 1 base from J, with 10 bases between. In germline, CDR1 is SGDLS, CDR2 YYNGEE. This CDR3 spans 14 amino acids. The DNA for the CDR3 is TGTGCCAGCAGCCCTCGACCGGGCACAGATACGCAGTATTTT. Protein: CASSPRPGTDTQYF.